These T cell receptor beta chains were read from a single sample in a study of T cell responses to AZD1222 COVID-19 vaccine. This table comes from immunoSEQ multiplex PCR, and its TCRdb copy is limited to in-frame clones, with some not included. Of about 120,000 clones listed, about 92% are singletons. The sequencing used peripheral blood, collected on day 0 of AZD1222 vaccination. Receptors were obtained from an adult in good health. Each CDR3 is given with its conserved first and last residue. Fields, in order: clone size, V gene, D gene, J gene, CDR3 DNA, CDR3 protein. The D gene is left open where the match is weak. Only some rows state a clone size, as once, few, many or a class for expanded clones.

NA	TRBV7-9	NA	TRBJ1-4	TGTGCCAGCAGCGCAACAATCGAAAAACTGTTTTTT	CASSATIEKLFF
NA	TRBV4-3	TRBD1	TRBJ1-2	TGCGCCAGCAGCCTCCAGGACAGGGGGGACTATGGCTACACCTTC	CASSLQDRGDYGYTF
NA	TRBV6-6	NA	TRBJ1-1	TGTGCCAGCCTCCCACAGGGAGGGACTGAAGCTTTCTTT	CASLPQGGTEAFF
NA	TRBV7-9	TRBD2	TRBJ2-1	TGTGCCAGCACCCGGACTAGCGGGGGCCATGAGCAGTTCTTC	CASTRTSGGHEQFF
once	TRBV30	NA	TRBJ1-5	TGTGCCTGGAGTGTAGGGGGGGGCAATCAGCCCCAGCATTTT	CAWSVGGGNQPQHF
NA	TRBV6-5	NA	TRBJ2-2	TGTGCCAGCGCGAGAGGGGGGGGCACCGGGGAGCTGTTTTTT	CASARGGGTGELFF
NA	TRBV5-6	NA	TRBJ2-5	TGTGCCAGCAGTTTGGGATGGGGTGGACAGTACTTC	CASSLGWGGQYF
NA	TRBV28	NA	TRBJ1-5	TGTGCCAGCAGTTTAGGGGTGTTACAGCCCCAGCATTTT	CASSLGVLQPQHF
NA	TRBV30	TRBD1	TRBJ1-5	TGTGCCTGGAGTCCCGACAGGGGGGGCAATCAGCCCCAGCATTTT	CAWSPDRGGNQPQHF
NA	TRBV7-2	NA	TRBJ2-3	TGTGCCAGCAGCTGGGGGGTTATGACAGATACGCAGTATTTT	CASSWGVMTDTQYF
NA	TRBV6-2/TRBV6-3	TRBD2	TRBJ2-1	TGTGCCAGCAGCTTACGGGGGGGCCCGGACAATGAGCAGTTCTTC	CASSLRGGPDNEQFF
NA	TRBV5-6	NA	TRBJ2-6	TGTGCCAGCAGCTTGTATGGGGTTAGCTCTGGGGCCAACGTCCTGACTTTC	CASSLYGVSSGANVLTF
NA	TRBV14	NA	TRBJ1-1	TGTGCCAGCAGCCAATATTGGGGCGGGGGCACTGAAGCTTTCTTT	CASSQYWGGGTEAFF
NA	TRBV27	NA	TRBJ1-5	TGTGCCAGCAGTTTATTGGGTAGCAATCAGCCCCAGCATTTT	CASSLLGSNQPQHF